These 6 T cell receptor beta chains originate from one sample sequenced in a study of shared clonotypes between healthy human individuals. Selected positively for CCR7 and CD45RO-negative, naive CD8 cells excluded terminally differentiated effector memory CD45RA+ cells. Assay used: immunoSEQ multiplex PCR; TCRdb lists only in-frame clones, some missing. In the table there are some 600,000 clones, around 96% of which are singletons. Sample: naive CD8+ T cells sorted from blood. The receptors were sampled from a young woman in good health.

The V gene is TRBV5-4, the J gene TRBJ2-1; D is undetermined. V was clipped by 4 bases and J by 8 bases, with 13 bases between them. Germline CDR1 is SGHNT and CDR2 is YYREEE (reference sequence). This CDR3 is built from 13 residues. CDR3 DNA sequence: TGTGCCAGCAGCGGGGTAGTAGTCGATGAGCAGTTCTTC. It encodes CASSGVVVDEQFF.

The sample holds one count of this clone. The V call is TRBV7-8, the J call TRBJ2-3, with 12 positions matching TRBD1. With 2 bases clipped from V and 1 base from J, the junction kept 13 bases outside the gene matches. CDR1 and CDR2 (germline): SGHVS, FQNEAQ. The CDR3 has 20 residues. CDR3 in amino acids: CASSLMFLGTGGFGTDTQYF. As DNA, the CDR3 is TGTGCCAGCAGCTTAATGTTTTTAGGGACAGGGGGCTTCGGCACAGATACGCAGTATTTT.

This clone was recorded only once. This chain connects TRBV11-3 to TRBJ2-1, with D possibly TRBD2 on 6 matching bases. This CDR3 contains 14 residues. Germline CDR1 reads SGHNT; CDR2 reads YENEEA. Trimming cost V 5 bases and J 7 bases, with 15 bases left between them. The CDR3: CASSPRERQNEQFF. The DNA for the CDR3 is TGTGCCAGCAGCCCCCGGGAGCGACAAAATGAGCAGTTCTTC.

V usage is TRBV29-1 and J usage is TRBJ2-7; no firm D call. Germline CDR1 SQVTM, CDR2 ANQGSEA. With 0 bases removed from V and 3 bases from J, the gap between germline ends came to 9 bases. This CDR3 spans 13 amino acids. CDR3 residues: CSVEDRSGYEQYF. CDR3 bases: TGCAGCGTTGAAGATCGATCCGGCTACGAGCAGTACTTC.

This chain connects TRBV4-1 to TRBJ2-7; 12 nucleotides align to TRBD2. V lost 4 bases to trimming and J lost 5 bases; unmatched junction nucleotides: 12. This CDR3 region has 17 residues. The germline V gene has CDR1 MGHRA and CDR2 YSYEKL. CDR3 nucleotides: TGCGCCAGCAGCCCCATGACTGTACGGACTAGCGGGGACGAGCAGTACTTC. Protein sequence: CASSPMTVRTSGDEQYF.

This chain joins TRBV19 and TRBJ2-3; 11 bases fit TRBD2. J gave up 1 base and V 4 bases, and 25 bases lay outside the gene matches. This CDR3 contains 23 residues. Germline V gene sequence: CDR1 LNHDA, CDR2 SQIVND (reference sequence). The CDR3 DNA sequence: TGTGCCAGTAGTACCGATGGGGGGACCATGACTAGCGGGAAACCTCAGCGCACAGATACGCAGTATTTT. Translating it yields CASSTDGGTMTSGKPQRTDTQYF.